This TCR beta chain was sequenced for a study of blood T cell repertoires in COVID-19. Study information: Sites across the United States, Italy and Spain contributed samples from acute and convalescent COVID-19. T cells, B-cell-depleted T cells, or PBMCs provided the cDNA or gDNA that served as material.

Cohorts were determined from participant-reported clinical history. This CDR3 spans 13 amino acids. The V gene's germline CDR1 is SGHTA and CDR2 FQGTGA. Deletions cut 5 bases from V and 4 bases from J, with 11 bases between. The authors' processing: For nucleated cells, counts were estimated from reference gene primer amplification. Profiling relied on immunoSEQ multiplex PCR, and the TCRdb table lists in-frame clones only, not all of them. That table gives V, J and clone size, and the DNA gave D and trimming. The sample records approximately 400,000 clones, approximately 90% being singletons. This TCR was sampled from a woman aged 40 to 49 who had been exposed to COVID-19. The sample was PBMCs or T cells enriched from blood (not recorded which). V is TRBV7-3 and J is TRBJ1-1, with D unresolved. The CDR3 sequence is CASSIPGFTEAFF. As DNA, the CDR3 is TGTGCCAGCAGCATACCCGGGTTCACTGAAGCTTTCTTT.